Below, 10 T cell receptor beta chains from the same sample are listed, as sequenced in a study of metastatic and nonmetastatic thyroid tumors. TCRdb reprocessed the PCR reads via MiXCR. The sample contains 15,000 to 20,000 clones, approximately 30% of which appear only once. Thyroid surgery took place with no prior treatment in any patient. Sequences were obtained from adjacent normal tissue. Receptors originate from a female donor with papillary thyroid cancer or a benign thyroid nodule (not recorded which). Some clones in this sample may be carry-over from other donors' samples.

This clone was recorded at least ten times. The rearrangement uses TRBV9 and TRBJ2-1; TRBD1 aligns across 7 bases. The CDR3 length is 14 residues. CDR1 and CDR2 from the germline V gene are SGDLS and YYNGEE. Germline trimming cut 2 bases from V and 6 bases from J; bases unmatched to any gene: 5. The CDR3 DNA is TGTGCCAGCAGCGTGAGGGGGCTGGGCAATGAGCAGTTCTTC. Its translation: CASSVRGLGNEQFF.

Only a few counts were recorded for this clone. This sequence joins TRBV18 and TRBJ1-1, with D unresolved. Germline V gene sequence: CDR1 KGHSH, CDR2 LQKENI. With 4 bases removed from V and 3 bases from J, the gap between germline ends came to 12 bases. CDR3 length: 14 residues. For the CDR3, the DNA is TGTGCCAGCTCACTGGGAAGGTCCTACACTGAAGCTTTCTTT. This codes for CASSLGRSYTEAFF.

The chain recombines TRBV24-1 with TRBJ2-1; 11 bases map to TRBD2. CDR1 and CDR2 (germline): KGHDR, SFDVKD. CDR3 size: 16 residues. V lost 5 bases and J lost 2; bases outside the gene matches: 4. The CDR3 DNA reads as TGTGCCACCAGTGGCCCGGGACTAGCGGCCTACAATGAGCAGTTCTTC. It codes for CATSGPGLAAYNEQFF.

V is TRBV19 and J is TRBJ2-7, with a weak D call TRBD1 (5 bases). This CDR3 contains 12 residues. The germline V gene has CDR1 LNHDA and CDR2 SQIVND (reference sequence). V dropped 5 bases and J dropped 4 bases, with 9 bases sitting between them. CDR3 sequence (DNA): TGTGCCAGTAGTGTCCAGGGTTACGAGCAGTACTTC. Translated, it gives CASSVQGYEQYF. The full variable domain, its missing parts supplied by reference TRBV19 and TRBJ2-7, is DGGITQSPKYLFRKEGQNVTLSCEQNLNHDAMYWYRQDPGQGLRLIYYSQIVNDFQKGDIAEGYSVSREKKESFPLTVTSAQKNPTAFYLCASSVQGYEQYFGPGTRLTVT.

This clone was detected a few times. The chain combines TRBV6-2 or TRBV6-3 with TRBJ2-3, with 7 bases identical to TRBD2. The CDR3 is made up of 15 amino acids. Trimming took 0 bases from V and 2 from J; bases not matched to a gene: 2. Germline values: CDR1 MNHEY, CDR2 SVGEGT. The CDR3 reads CASSYSAGDTDTQYF. CDR3 in DNA: TGTGCCAGCAGTTACTCGGCGGGGGACACAGATACGCAGTATTTT.

Judged by abundance, this clone is medium-sized. The CDR3 region is CASTVLATNEQFF. CDR3 sequence (DNA): TGTGCCAGCACGGTCCTAGCCACCAATGAGCAGTTCTTC. This chain links TRBV2 with TRBJ2-1; the D gene is possibly TRBD2 (5 bases). The CDR3 totals 13 residues. Trimming stripped 7 bases from V and 6 bases from J, with 13 bases between. Germline CDR1 and CDR2: SNHLY and FYNNEI.

The V and J genes are TRBV12-3 or TRBV12-4 and TRBJ2-1; D remains unclear. The CDR3 contains 12 residues. Trimming removed 1 base at V and 10 bases at J, with 8 bases between. In DNA, the CDR3 is TGTGCCAGCAGTTTAGTTTCGAGGGAGCAGTTCTTC. It specifies CASSLVSREQFF.

This sequence joins TRBV28 and TRBJ2-3; D is perhaps TRBD2 (5 bases). This CDR3 comprises 14 residues. Germline V lookup: CDR1 MDHEN, CDR2 SYDVKM. V was trimmed by 3 bases and J by 5 bases, leaving 12 bases between them. DNA of the CDR3: TGTGCCAGCAGTTTGCCGGAGGAGAGAGATACGCAGTATTTT. As protein: CASSLPEERDTQYF.

This clone was detected a few times. This chain connects TRBV15 to TRBJ1-1; D not resolved. The ends were cut back, 4 bases at V and 4 bases at J, with 10 bases in the middle. Germline CDR1 LNHNV, CDR2 YYDKDF (reference sequence). This CDR3 contains 13 residues. The CDR3 reads CATSTAFSTEAFF. The CDR3, as DNA: TGTGCCACCAGCACAGCCTTTAGCACTGAAGCTTTCTTT.

This clone has just a few counts. Written as DNA, the CDR3 is TGTGCCAGCATGGGTACAGTGCAGCACTCGCCCCTCCACTTT. This codes for CASMGTVQHSPLHF. The chain employs TRBV6-1 and TRBJ1-6; the D is unclear. V lost 7 bases and J lost 13, with 20 bases in between. Germline CDR1 and CDR2: MNHNS and SASEGT. The CDR3 has 14 residues.